This T cell receptor (beta chain) was profiled in a study of T cell responses to AZD1222 COVID-19 vaccine. Study-wide results and caveats: Receipt of two AZD1222 doses was followed by a rise in Spike-specific TCR breadth and depth.

Profiled with immunoSEQ multiplex PCR; TCRdb holds only in-frame clones, not every one. This table holds 150,000 or so clones, approximately 91% found once. For this clone: Its antigen is as yet unknown.

This TCR derives from an adult in good health. Specimen: peripheral blood, collected on day 0 of AZD1222 vaccination.

CDR3 sequence: CASSEIGRNSGNTIYF. Here the CDR3 DNA reads TGTGCCAGTAGTGAAATCGGTAGAAACTCTGGAAACACCATATATTTT. The chain is built from TRBV19 and TRBJ1-3; D remains unclear. The V and J ends lost 5 bases and 0 bases respectively, with 14 bases between them. This CDR3 is 16 amino acids long. Germline values: CDR1 LNHDA, CDR2 SQIVND (reference sequence).